This TCR beta chain was documented in a study of regulatory T cells in long-lasting Graves disease. The V end lost 4 bases, the J end lost 0 bases, and 10 bases lay between the germline ends. CDR1 is LNHDA, CDR2 SQIVND, per germline (reference sequence). This CDR3 is built from 15 residues. TCR beta libraries were built with iRepertoire HTBI primers and Arm-PCR of CDR3 regions. Original processing methods: Across the samples, identification revealed 50 to 80 TRBV and more than 11 TRBJ segments. TCRdb re-analysed the multiplex PCR reads in MiXCR, keeping a single row per CDR3 protein. The authors' filters were not applied to this entry. The data show 400,000 to 450,000 distinct CDR3 sequences, about 16% seen once. Study results and limitations: Peripheral blood, not thyroid tissue, was the sole material studied.

Time point here: newly diagnosed GD, antithyroid drugs for less than 3 months. PBMC-extracted RNA yielded the TCR library. Per American Thyroid Association guidelines, Graves' disease was diagnosed. This clonotype was seen a few times. What it recognizes is unknown. Another study also made use of these data, one on T cells in Graves' hyperthyroidism and ophthalmopathy. Turning to that study: Using 13 V-J features, a model discriminated ophthalmopathy from stable hyperthyroidism.

Sample: peripheral blood mononuclear cells (PBMCs), taken at new diagnosis, from a patient treated with antithyroid drugs. The chain links TRBV19 to TRBJ1-5, with a tentative D call TRBD1 (5 bases). The clonotype was recovered from a woman in her 30s with Graves disease. CDR3 region: CASSNDRNSNQPQHF. The CDR3 nucleotides are TGTGCCAGTAGTAATGACAGAAATAGCAATCAGCCCCAGCATTTT.